The 21 T cell receptor beta chains below were found in one sample sequenced in a study of regulatory T cells in long-lasting Graves disease. As to time point: newly diagnosed GD, antithyroid drugs for less than 3 months. RNA isolated from PBMCs was used to make the TCR library. The TCR beta library used iRepertoire HTBI primers with Arm-PCR amplification of CDR3. TCRdb re-called the multiplex PCR reads with MiXCR, one entry per CDR3 protein. The sample consists of 200,000 to 250,000 distinct CDR3 sequences, approximately 18% of them appearing once. These records were also assigned to another study, of T cells in Graves' hyperthyroidism and ophthalmopathy.

The sequenced sample was peripheral blood mononuclear cells (PBMCs), obtained at new diagnosis, from a patient treated with antithyroid drugs. The receptors were sampled from a woman between 25 and 40 years old with Graves disease.

Ten or more counts support this clonotype. The chain combines TRBV11-3 with TRBJ2-2; D call uncertain. The germline CDR1 and CDR2 sequences are SGHNT and YENEEA. V was pared by 5 bases and J by 5 bases, with 9 bases between. The CDR3 has 13 residues. CDR3 protein: CASSHGPTGELFF. CDR3 DNA: TGTGCCAGCAGCCACGGGCCTACCGGGGAGCTGTTTTTT.

This clonotype has at least ten counts. V and J are TRBV3-1 and TRBJ2-1, with 9 bases that match TRBD2. The V gene end was trimmed by 0 bases and the J gene end by 2 bases; junction bases not matched to a gene: 11. From germline, CDR1 is LGHDT and CDR2 YNNKEL (reference sequence). The CDR3 extends over 19 amino acids. CDR3 sequence (DNA): TGTGCCAGCAGCCAAGAACGCGGGGGCGGGACTAGCCCCTACAATGAGCAGTTCTTC. This codes for CASSQERGGGTSPYNEQFF.

This clonotype was counted many times. This rearrangement joins TRBV7-9 to TRBJ1-4; TRBD1 agrees at 7 bases. The germline V gene has CDR1 SEHNR and CDR2 FQNEAQ (reference sequence). The CDR3 loop spans 14 amino acids. With V trimmed by 3 bases and J by 8 bases, 6 bases remained unmatched. This chain's CDR3 is CASSFVTGTEKLFF. The CDR3 DNA is TGTGCCAGCAGCTTTGTGACAGGGACCGAAAAACTGTTTTTT.

With regard to this clonotype: One base away lies a much larger clone, so this may be a sequencing read error. The chain couples TRBV6-2 or TRBV6-3 to TRBJ2-6; TRBD1 matches at 11 bases. This CDR3 region has 18 residues. CDR1 and CDR2 (germline): MNHEY, SVGEGT. DNA of the CDR3: TGTGCCATCAGTTACGGACAGGGGGCAAGCTCTGGGGCCAACGTCCTGACTTTC. It specifies CAISYGQGASSGANVLTF.

This clonotype has a count of ten or more. The chain recombines TRBV14 with TRBJ1-1; no definite D call. V was clipped by 3 bases and J by 0 bases, with 11 bases between them. The V gene's germline CDR1 is SGHDN and CDR2 FVKESK. This CDR3 is 15 amino acids long. The CDR3 sequence: CASSHGPPMNTEAFF. Here the CDR3 DNA reads TGTGCCAGCAGCCACGGGCCGCCCATGAACACTGAAGCTTTCTTT.

This clonotype was seen at least ten times. This chain connects TRBV30 to TRBJ2-1, with TRBD1 identical over 8 bases. The CDR3 covers 14 residues. The junction had 11 bases not matched to a gene; V was cut back by 3 bases and J by 10 bases. The V gene's germline CDR1 is GTSNPN and CDR2 SVGIG (reference sequence). The CDR3 protein is CAWSRTGPLREQFF. The CDR3 bases are TGTGCCTGGAGCAGGACAGGGCCCCTTCGGGAGCAGTTCTTC.

The rearrangement uses TRBV6-1 and TRBJ2-1; 12 nucleotides align to TRBD2. V shed 6 bases and J 4 bases; nucleotides not matched to a gene: 7. The CDR3 spans 16 residues. The germline gives CDR1 MNHNS, CDR2 SASEGT. The CDR3, as DNA: TGTGCCAGCAGGAACCCGGGGACTAGCGGGTACAATGAGCAGTTCTTC. It is translated as CASRNPGTSGYNEQFF.

This clonotype appeared once. This chain's CDR3 is CASSGPPRGTDTQYF. In nucleotides, the CDR3 is TGTGCCAGCAGTGGTCCACCCCGAGGGACAGATACGCAGTATTTT. The chain employs TRBV2 and TRBJ2-3, with D possibly being TRBD2 (5 bases). This CDR3 spans 15 amino acids. The germline V gene encodes CDR1 SNHLY and CDR2 FYNNEI. V lost 4 bases and J lost 3, with 14 bases in between.

This clonotype has ten or more counts. The V gene is TRBV11-2, the J gene TRBJ2-3, with D unresolved. CDR1 and CDR2 from the germline V gene are SGHAT and FQNNGV. Trimming stripped 4 bases from V and 0 bases from J, with 5 bases between. The CDR3 length is 13 residues. CDR3: CASSSYSTDTQYF. Written as DNA, the CDR3 is TGTGCCAGCAGCTCGTACAGCACAGATACGCAGTATTTT. Filled out from reference TRBV11-2 and TRBJ2-3, the complete variable domain reads EAGVAQSPRYKIIEKRQSVAFWCNPISGHATLYWYQQILGQGPKLLIQFQNNGVVDDSQLPKDRFSAERLKGVDSTLKIQPAKLEDSAVYLCASSSYSTDTQYFGPGTRLTVL.

Many counts were recorded for this clonotype. The J gene is TRBJ2-3, the V gene TRBV6-2 or TRBV6-3; 10 bases fit TRBD1. Germline loops: CDR1 MNHEY, CDR2 SVGEGT. V gave up 9 bases and J gave up 1 base; unmatched junction bases: 7. The CDR3 loop spans 15 amino acids. The CDR3 DNA reads as TGTGCCAGAAGTACCGGGACAGGGGGCACAGATACGCAGTATTTT. This sequence encodes CARSTGTGGTDTQYF.

Ten or more counts support this clonotype. The CDR3 nucleotides are TGTGCCAGCAGCCAAGAAATTACGGGATGGAGGAATGAGCAGTTCTTC. Translating gives CASSQEITGWRNEQFF. The chain employs TRBV3-1 and TRBJ2-1; TRBD2 is a possible D gene (5 bases). Per germline, CDR1 LGHDT and CDR2 YNNKEL (reference sequence). This CDR3 region has 16 residues. Trimming removed 0 bases at V and 7 bases at J, with 16 bases between.

This clonotype was detected many times. The chain combines TRBV6-5 with TRBJ2-7; D is possibly TRBD1 (5 bases). The CDR3 spans 14 residues. CDR1 MNHEY and CDR2 SVGAGI come from the germline V gene. V was clipped by 4 bases and J by 3 bases, with 13 bases between them. CDR3 region: CASSSRAGFYEQYF. The CDR3 DNA follows: TGTGCCAGCAGTTCGCGCGCAGGGTTCTACGAGCAGTACTTC.

For this clonotype: This could be a read error, since a much larger clone is one nucleotide away. The chain has TRBV5-1 and TRBJ2-6, with 8 bases that match TRBD2. The CDR3 spans 20 residues. Germline CDR1 is SGHRS and CDR2 is YFSETQ. CDR3 nucleotides: TGCGCCAGCAGCTTGGTAGCGGTAACTAGCGGACCTTCTGGGGTCAACGTCCTGACTTTC. Translating gives CASSLVAVTSGPSGVNVLTF. Complete variable domain (other parts from reference TRBV5-1 and TRBJ2-6): KAGVTQTPRYLIKTRGQQVTLSCSPISGHRSVSWYQQTPGQGLQFLFEYFSETQRNKGNFPGRFSGRQFSNSRSEMNVSTLELGDSALYLCASSLVAVTSGPSGVNVLTFGAGSRLTVL.

Many counts were recorded for this clonotype. The CDR3 region is CASKRLGVRQETQYF. CDR3 in DNA: TGTGCCAGCAAGAGATTAGGGGTGCGCCAAGAGACCCAGTACTTC. The rearrangement uses TRBV28 and TRBJ2-5; a possible D gene is TRBD1 (5 bases). Trimming stripped 7 bases from V and 1 base from J, with 16 bases between. Germline values: CDR1 MDHEN, CDR2 SYDVKM. This CDR3 is built from 15 residues.

This clonotype was recorded at least ten times. V is TRBV2 and J is TRBJ2-7; no firm D call. V lost 1 base and J 2 bases, leaving 9 bases between the germline ends. There are 14 residues in the CDR3. CDR1 is SNHLY and CDR2 is FYNNEI in the germline V gene. The CDR3 reads CASSEDGSTYEQYF. The CDR3 DNA sequence: TGTGCCAGCAGTGAAGATGGCAGCACCTACGAGCAGTACTTC.

The chain is built from TRBV18 and TRBJ2-3, with TRBD1 matching over 8 bases. CDR1 KGHSH and CDR2 LQKENI come from the germline V gene. The CDR3 totals 15 residues. The J segment lost 5 bases and the V segment lost 3 bases, leaving 7 bases of the junction unmatched. CDR3 sequence (DNA): TGTGCCAGCTCACCGCCTCAGGGGGCGGGAGATACGCAGTATTTT. Encoded protein: CASSPPQGAGDTQYF.

This clonotype was observed a few times. The V gene is TRBV18, the J gene TRBJ2-3, with TRBD1 matching over 7 bases. CDR3 size: 14 residues. V shed 2 bases and J 5 bases; nucleotides not matched to a gene: 4. Germline V gene sequence: CDR1 KGHSH, CDR2 LQKENI. CDR3 DNA: TGTGCCAGCTCACCATCCTCAGGGGGAGATACGCAGTATTTT. As protein: CASSPSSGGDTQYF.

The table lists this clonotype with many counts. The chain carries TRBV18 and TRBJ1-5, with 8 bases identical to TRBD1. Germline CDR1 reads KGHSH; CDR2 reads LQKENI. The CDR3 contains 15 residues. Unmatched junction bases numbered 4, after V lost 2 bases and J lost 4 bases. CDR3 residues: CASSPGQGGNQPQHF. In nucleotides, the CDR3 is TGTGCCAGCTCACCAGGACAGGGTGGAAATCAGCCCCAGCATTTT.

At least ten counts were recorded for this clonotype. The V and J genes are TRBV28 and TRBJ2-1; 8 nucleotides line up with TRBD1. The germline gives CDR1 MDHEN, CDR2 SYDVKM. The CDR3 length is 16 residues. The ends lost 7 bases at V and 8 bases at J; junction bases unmatched: 16. CDR3 nucleotide sequence: TGTGCCAGCATTCATCCGACAGGGGAATCTATCCATGAGCAGTTCTTC. The encoded protein is CASIHPTGESIHEQFF.

The sample holds many counts of this clonotype. The genes are TRBV11-2 and TRBJ1-6, with TRBD1 matching over 7 bases. Germline V lookup: CDR1 SGHAT, CDR2 FQNNGV. J lost 0 bases, V lost 5 bases, and 4 bases had no gene match. This CDR3 has 16 residues. CDR3 protein: CASSTTGSSYNSPLHF. CDR3 bases: TGTGCCAGCAGCACGACAGGGAGCTCCTATAATTCACCCCTCCACTTT.

The sample holds many counts of this clonotype. The rearrangement links TRBV19 to TRBJ2-1; D unclear. The CDR3 contains 13 residues. In germline, CDR1 is LNHDA, CDR2 SQIVND (reference sequence). Trimming took 2 bases from V and 10 from J, leaving 12 bases between them. CDR3 sequence (DNA): TGTGCCAGTAGTATAACCACTTTCGTAGAGCAGTTCTTC. Its translation is CASSITTFVEQFF.